The 19 T cell receptor beta chains presented below share a single source sample, sequenced in a study of control samples from healthy donors and cancer patients. TCRdb's copy holds only in-frame clones and misses some; the assay was immunoSEQ multiplex PCR. The table records 150,000 to 200,000 clones, about 94% of them present only once. Sequencing was done on a sample of blood. These receptors all come from a woman aged 40 to 50 in good health.

This clone showed up just once. The J gene is TRBJ1-1, the V gene TRBV24-1; the D gene is possibly TRBD1 (5 bases). Trimming cost V 6 bases and J 0 bases, with 25 bases left between them. This CDR3 is 19 amino acids long. Germline assignment: CDR1 KGHDR and CDR2 SFDVKD. The CDR3 sequence is CATSLLLGVLQILNTEAFF. The DNA for the CDR3 is TGTGCCACCAGTTTGCTATTGGGGGTCTTGCAGATCTTGAACACTGAAGCTTTCTTT.

J is TRBJ2-3 and V is TRBV7-8; D not certain. Trimming stripped 2 bases from V and 0 bases from J, with 9 bases between. The length of the CDR3 is 15 residues. Per germline, CDR1 SGHVS and CDR2 FQNEAQ. The CDR3 loop is CASSLRVPSTDTQYF. The CDR3 DNA is TGTGCCAGCAGCTTAAGGGTTCCAAGCACAGATACGCAGTATTTT.

J is TRBJ1-1 and V is TRBV7-3; TRBD1 is a possible D gene (5 bases). The CDR3 is 15 amino acids. Trimming cost V 1 base and J 1 base, with 10 bases left between them. CDR1 and CDR2 from the germline V gene are SGHTA and FQGTGA. The CDR3 DNA sequence: TGTGCCAGCAGCTTAAACGCACAGGAGAACACTGAAGCTTTCTTT. Translating it yields CASSLNAQENTEAFF.

The V and J genes are TRBV7-6 and TRBJ1-1; no firm D call. From germline, CDR1 is SGHVS and CDR2 FNYEAQ. The CDR3 consists of 14 residues. The germline V and J ends were trimmed by 3 bases and 0 bases, with 8 bases remaining between them. CDR3 sequence: CASSFLSMNTEAFF. The DNA of the CDR3 is TGTGCCAGCAGCTTTCTCAGCATGAACACTGAAGCTTTCTTT.

Remarks on this clone: A read error may produce the germline difference seen at one junction end. V usage is TRBV7-7 and J usage is TRBJ2-3; the match to TRBD2 covers 8 bases. CDR1 and CDR2 (germline): SSHAT, FNYEAQ (reference sequence). The CDR3 length is 14 residues. The CDR3 DNA is TGTGCTAGCAGCCCAGCGGGAGCTACAGATACGCAGTATTTT. Protein product: CASSPAGATDTQYF. Based on the CDR3 plus reference TRBV7-7 and TRBJ2-3, the full variable domain is GAGVSQSPRYKVTKRGQDVTLRCDPISSHATLYWYQQALGQGPEFLTYFNYEAQPDKSGLPSDRFSAERPEGSISTLTIQRTEQRDSAMYRCASSPAGATDTQYFGPGTRLTVL.

This rearrangement joins TRBV4-3 to TRBJ1-2; D might be TRBD1 (6 bases). Germline lookup yields CDR1 LGHNA and CDR2 YSLEER. The V end lost 4 bases, the J end lost 2 bases, and 29 bases lay between the germline ends. This CDR3 is 20 amino acids long. The CDR3 loop reads CASSPQGRGNQPSWNYGYTF. CDR3 DNA sequence: TGCGCCAGCAGCCCTCAGGGGCGCGGGAATCAACCCTCTTGGAACTATGGCTACACCTTC.

This chain joins TRBV7-9 and TRBJ2-7; D is uncertain. The V gene lost 0 bases and the J gene lost 6 bases, with 9 bases spanning the gap. The CDR3 loop spans 13 amino acids. Germline values: CDR1 SEHNR, CDR2 FQNEAQ (reference sequence). The CDR3 DNA is TGTGCCAGCAGCTTAGCGGGTAATGCCGAGCAGTACTTC. Translation: CASSLAGNAEQYF.

The CDR3 protein is CASSFDFTGELFF. CDR3 nucleotide sequence: TGTGCCAGCAGTTTTGACTTCACCGGGGAGCTGTTTTTT. The rearrangement uses TRBV12-3 or TRBV12-4 and TRBJ2-2; D is undetermined. V was pared by 3 bases and J by 4 bases, with 6 bases between. This CDR3 has 13 amino acids.

The CDR3 region has the DNA TGTGCCAGCAGCGTCCCTCCCCAGGGATCACCCCTCCACTTT. Residues: CASSVPPQGSPLHF. The chain combines TRBV9 with TRBJ1-6; D possibly corresponds to TRBD1 (5 bases). The CDR3 runs 14 residues. Germline V gives CDR1 SGDLS, CDR2 YYNGEE. Trimming removed 2 bases from V and 10 bases from J, with 13 bases in between.

This clone was observed a single time. This chain joins TRBV7-2 and TRBJ1-2; D is undetermined. This CDR3 is built from 12 residues. Trimming removed 5 bases from V and 5 bases from J, with 9 bases in between. Looked up from germline, CDR1 is SGHTA and CDR2 is FQGNSA. The CDR3: CASSPQRYGYTF. The DNA of the CDR3 is TGTGCCAGCAGCCCCCAGCGATATGGCTACACCTTC.

The chain has TRBV5-1 and TRBJ2-1; 11 bases match TRBD2. Germline V lookup: CDR1 SGHRS, CDR2 YFSETQ. The junction had 6 bases not matched to a gene; V was cut back by 0 bases and J by 4 bases. The CDR3 runs to 17 residues. The CDR3 DNA follows: TGCGCCAGCAGCTTGGCCCCTAGCGGGGGGATATACAATGAGCAGTTCTTC. Amino acid sequence: CASSLAPSGGIYNEQFF. Full variable domain (outside the CDR3, taken from reference TRBV5-1 and TRBJ2-1): KAGVTQTPRYLIKTRGQQVTLSCSPISGHRSVSWYQQTPGQGLQFLFEYFSETQRNKGNFPGRFSGRQFSNSRSEMNVSTLELGDSALYLCASSLAPSGGIYNEQFFGPGTRLTVL.

The V call is TRBV19, the J call TRBJ2-1, with 9 positions matching TRBD2. CDR1 and CDR2 from the germline V gene are LNHDA and SQIVND (reference sequence). V trimming: 5 bases; J trimming: 4 bases; junction bases outside the gene matches: 6. This CDR3 region has 15 residues. DNA for the CDR3: TGTGCCAGTAGTCCCGGGAGCGGGAGGTACAATGAGCAGTTCTTC. Its protein product is CASSPGSGRYNEQFF.

This chain uses TRBV6-5 with TRBJ2-1; TRBD2 matches at 10 bases. Per germline, CDR1 MNHEY and CDR2 SVGAGI. The junction had 4 bases not matched to a gene; V was cut back by 6 bases and J by 2 bases. This CDR3 spans 15 amino acids. Here the CDR3 DNA reads TGTGCCAGCAGGCGGACTAGCGGACCCTACAATGAGCAGTTCTTC. This sequence encodes CASRRTSGPYNEQFF.

This rearrangement joins TRBV12-5 to TRBJ2-7; D possibly uses TRBD1 or TRBD2 (6 bases each). V lost 7 bases to trimming and J lost 3 bases, with 16 bases between them. Germline CDR1 LGHNT, CDR2 FRNRAP. This CDR3 contains 14 residues. The CDR3 DNA sequence: TGTGCTAGTGCCGGAGGGGGGACCTACTACGAGCAGTACTTC. Translated, it gives CASAGGGTYYEQYF.

This clone was detected only once. The rearrangement joins TRBV15 to TRBJ1-6; maybe TRBD1 (6 bases). V lost 0 bases and J 8 bases, leaving 11 bases between the germline ends. Looked up from germline, CDR1 is LNHNV and CDR2 is YYDKDF (reference sequence). There are 15 residues in the CDR3. The CDR3 coding sequence is TGTGCCACCAGCAGAGATCCAGGGGCTGATTCACCCCTCCACTTT. This sequence encodes CATSRDPGADSPLHF.

The V call is TRBV4-2, the J call TRBJ2-3; 9 nucleotides agree with TRBD2. This CDR3 comprises 18 residues. Germline-derived CDR1 and CDR2 are LGHNA and YNFKEQ. The V segment lost 3 bases and the J segment 0 bases; nucleotides outside the gene matches: 10. This CDR3 is CASSQVHSLAGSTDTQYF. DNA of the CDR3: TGTGCCAGCAGCCAGGTACACTCACTAGCGGGCAGCACAGATACGCAGTATTTT.

In this sample, this clone turned up once. The chain uses TRBV18 and TRBJ1-1, with D unclear. Germline CDR1 and CDR2: KGHSH and LQKENI. The CDR3 has 14 amino acids. V was cut by 4 bases and J by 1 base, with 10 bases left in between. DNA of the CDR3: TGTGCCAGCTCACTCTCGGCGGGGAACACTGAAGCTTTCTTT. It is translated as CASSLSAGNTEAFF.

V usage is TRBV7-9 and J usage is TRBJ2-1; 9 positions match TRBD1. Germline lookup yields CDR1 SEHNR and CDR2 FQNEAQ (reference sequence). The CDR3 is 14 amino acids. The V gene end was trimmed by 5 bases and the J gene end by 7 bases; junction bases not matched to a gene: 6. CDR3 sequence (DNA): TGTGCCAGCAGCCTACAGGGGGCCGGGAATGAGCAGTTCTTC. Translating it yields CASSLQGAGNEQFF.

CDR3 amino acids: CASSQPGTPAGGYTF. In DNA form, the CDR3 reads TGTGCCAGCAGCCAACCCGGGACGCCAGCGGGGGGCTACACCTTC. The chain recombines TRBV14 with TRBJ1-2; a weak D match, TRBD1 (5 bases). The germline V and J ends were trimmed by 2 bases and 8 bases, with 18 bases remaining between them. CDR1 is SGHDN, CDR2 FVKESK, per germline. The CDR3 is 15 residues long.